This T cell receptor (beta chain) was retrieved from a study of T cell responses to AZD1222 COVID-19 vaccine (dated by TCRdb to 2020 to 2023). About the investigation overall: A total of 233 trial participants underwent TCR sequencing, of whom 207 received two doses of AZD1222 and some 25 received two doses of the MenACWY control vaccine. Trial participants were enrolled by age into subgroups of 18-55, 56-69 and 70-plus years, and around 150, 29 and 61 TCR-sequenced participants, respectively, were included in these subgroups. Summary of the overall study and its limitations: No day 14 peak-response samples were available, so repertoires were characterized only after the peak T cell response. Vaccine-associated CD4 TCRs spanned the whole spike protein, with dominant responses in regions 160-218 and 743-854. The 56-69-year group was small, and its depth increase did not reach significance, likely because of low power. Participants were mostly white British and included more females than males, and it was suggested by the authors that clonal diversity may have been underestimated. Conclusions about previously exposed vaccinees are limited, since just 6 or 7 AZD1222 recipients were seropositive for SARS-CoV-2 at baseline. Reportedly, almost half of the unique spike-specific TCRs recognized epitopes lying outside the regions that are mutated in the B.1.351 and B.1.1.7 variants. After two AZD1222 doses, both the breadth and the depth of spike-specific TCRs were significantly higher than at day 0 and than in MenACWY recipients.

Reading the label with the study, this specimen's time point is: about 28 days (+/-7) after the second vaccine dose. Because spike-specific TCR depth and breadth did not differ between the two schedules, AZD1222 recipients who got a second dose at roughly 4 weeks were pooled with those who got a second dose at roughly 12 weeks. Vaccinee samples were obtained from the UK trials COV001 and COV002, which included a single-blind randomized controlled phase 2/3 trial of AZD1222 (ChAdOx1 nCoV-19) in healthy adults. For TCRbeta chain sequencing, PBMC samples were collected from trial participants at day 0 and at day 28 after the second dose. The CDR3 regions of human TCRbeta chains were subjected to immunosequencing. As for the authors' bioinformatics: Repertoire TCRs were checked for matches against a reference library of SARS-CoV-2-specific TCRs that had been generated using the MIRA antigen-specificity platform. Breadth was defined as the fraction of unique TCRs that were SARS-CoV-2-associated, and depth was defined as the fraction of total T cells that were SARS-CoV-2-associated. Each spike-specific TCR was assigned to its reactive spike region and to a CD4 or CD8 class using the MIRA data. Log10-transformed breadth and depth values were compared by one-way ANOVA with Sidak's multiple comparisons tests. TCRdb mirrors the immuneACCESS table, restricted to in-frame sequences. Some clones are absent from its copies; in checked studies, under half trace to an unresolved V gene, and the reason for the others is unknown. V and J calls and clone size are those listed in that table; D and trimming were worked out from the DNA. In all, the sample holds 70,000 to 100,000 clones, and about 90% of those were seen once. In total, the top ten clones hold roughly 3.1% of the sample.

About this clone itself: Its specific antigen is unknown. No base qualities exist here, and no much larger clone lies one base off it.

The material sequenced was peripheral blood, taken 28 days after the second AZD1222 dose. The receptor comes from an adult who received the AZD1222 COVID-19 vaccine.

The nucleotide sequence is TGTGCCAGCAGTTCTACAGGGTTGGGTGAAGCTTTCTTT. It is translated as CASSSTGLGEAFF. Recombination joined TRBV27 with TRBJ1-1; perhaps TRBD1 is the D gene, with 6 bases matching. Relative to germline, V is 4 bases shorter and J is 7 bases shorter, with 13 bases between their ends. Sequences MNHEY (CDR1) and SMNVEV (CDR2) are obtained from the germline V gene (reference sequence). The CDR3 runs 13 residues from the cysteine to the phenylalanine. Here the CDR3 DNA is all that survives: 39 bases in frame from base 1.